A single TCR beta chain is shown here with its context. What it binds is not known. This CDR3 has 16 amino acids. The germline CDR1 and CDR2 sequences are MGHRA and YSYEKL. V was pared by 0 bases and J by 2 bases, with 4 bases of the junction left unmatched. This sample was taken from a study of T-cell reconstitution after alpha-beta-depleted transplantation in children. For TCRbeta, the library was prepared with unique molecular identifiers. TCRdb reanalysed the PCR reads using MiXCR and keeps one entry per CDR3 protein. The table includes almost 250,000 distinct CDR3 sequences, roughly 23% detected once. Notes on the study in general: Two months or so post-transplant, alpha-beta T cells reportedly derived from several hundred expanded graft clones.

This sequence joins TRBV4-1 and TRBJ2-7; TRBD2 matches 10 bases. The specimen comprised PBMCs, sampled before TCRalphabeta/CD19-depleted stem cell transplant. The receptor was derived from a girl between 2 and 10 years old with Fanconi anemia, due to receive a stem cell transplant. The CDR3 DNA reads TGCGCCAGCAGCCAAGATAAAGCGGGGGGGACCTACGAGCAGTACTTC. Its translation is CASSQDKAGGTYEQYF.